This TCR beta chain comes out of a study of beta chain features in type 1 diabetes. Study-wide findings and caveats: VDJ junctions sequenced from type 1 diabetes patients showed fewer insertions and more deletions.

Investigators reverse transcribed all isolated RNA, so they sequenced expressed TCRB transcripts. Measured with immunoSEQ multiplex PCR; TCRdb has only the in-frame clones, and not every one. The table shows about 330,000 clones, with approximately 11% occurring only once. This clone was counted only a few times. Its target is not known. Purity of each sorted population was above 95%. Germline trimming cut 2 bases from V and 2 bases from J; bases unmatched to any gene: 4. The CDR3 contains 15 residues. Germline V lookup: CDR1 SGHRS, CDR2 YFSETQ. The gene calls are TRBV5-1 and TRBJ2-1; 7 positions match TRBD2. This TCR was sampled from a woman between 25 and 40 years old in good health. Material: naive CD4+ T cells from blood. CDR3 sequence: CASSFRLAAYNEQFF. The CDR3 bases are TGCGCCAGCAGCTTTAGGCTAGCGGCCTACAATGAGCAGTTCTTC.